The present entry profiles one TCR beta chain with its context. Its antigen is undetermined. In the same sample, other DNA sequences code for this CDR3. RNA was isolated and reverse transcribed to cDNA, the sequencing template. Assay used: immunoSEQ multiplex PCR; TCRdb lists only in-frame clones, some missing. The table lists more than 150,000 clones, approximately 50% of them singletons, with 10% in the top ten. This entry is derived from a study of CD8+ T cells in alopecia areata. Study-level background: Patients received oral tofacitinib, 5 to 10 mg twice daily, for moderate-to-severe alopecia areata.

The treatment here: oral pan-JAK inhibitor, 5-10 mg twice daily. PBMCs, the starting material, were the source of sorted CD4+ and CD8+ T cells. CDR3 length: 11 residues. In germline, CDR1 is SQVTM, CDR2 ANQGSEA. V was clipped by 4 bases and J by 1 base, with 4 bases between them. Study-wide findings and caveats: With patients, TCR sharing proved less clear than in mice, a difference possibly related to HLA.

The rearrangement uses TRBV29-1 and TRBJ1-1; D uncertain. The TCR was taken from a human donor with alopecia areata. The sample here was CD8+ T cells sorted from blood, taken at week 52, from a patient treated with tofacitinib. This CDR3 reads CSVGKNTEAFF. CDR3 bases: TGCAGCGTTGGGAAGAACACTGAAGCTTTCTTT.